Below, one T cell receptor (beta chain) is given with its context. Its matching antigen is unknown. Profiling relied on immunoSEQ multiplex PCR, and the TCRdb table lists in-frame clones only, not all of them. The sample contains 25,000 to 35,000 clones, around 86% of which appear only once. The sample originates from a study of OX40 agonist ivuxolimab in advanced cancers. Across the study: Patients received the agonistic anti-OX40 (CD134) antibody ivuxolimab.

Broader study findings: At 0.1 to 3.0 mg/kg and by week 6, clonal expansion occurred in CD4+ and CD8+ blood T cells. Individuals who were partial responders at 0.1-3.0 mg/kg had clonal expansion that ranked among the lowest. The antigen specificity of the peripheral T cells (those that were expanded) was not determined.

From germline, CDR1 is LNHDA and CDR2 SQIVND (reference sequence). The CDR3 is 13 residues long. Trimming removed 10 bases at V and 0 bases at J, with 10 bases between. The V and J genes are TRBV19 and TRBJ2-1; no clear D. The starting material was CD4+ or CD8+ T cells sorted from blood, obtained in a trial of the OX40 agonist ivuxolimab. This sequence was found in an adult with an advanced solid tumor such as melanoma, head and neck, liver or kidney cancer. DNA of the CDR3: TGTGCCACCGGCTACAGCTCCTACAATGAGCAGTTCTTC. Encoded protein: CATGYSSYNEQFF.